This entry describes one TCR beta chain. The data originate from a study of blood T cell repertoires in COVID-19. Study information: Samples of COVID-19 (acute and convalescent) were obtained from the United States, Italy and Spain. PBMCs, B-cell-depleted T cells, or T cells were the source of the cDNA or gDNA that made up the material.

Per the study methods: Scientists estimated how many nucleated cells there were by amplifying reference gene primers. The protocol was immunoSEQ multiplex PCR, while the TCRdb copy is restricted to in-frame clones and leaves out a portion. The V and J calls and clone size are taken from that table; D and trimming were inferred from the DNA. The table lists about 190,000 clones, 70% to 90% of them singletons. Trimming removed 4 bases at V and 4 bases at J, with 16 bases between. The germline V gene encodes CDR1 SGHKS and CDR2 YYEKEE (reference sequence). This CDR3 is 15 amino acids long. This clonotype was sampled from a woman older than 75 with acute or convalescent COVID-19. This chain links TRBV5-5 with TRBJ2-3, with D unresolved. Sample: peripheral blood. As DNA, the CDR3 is TGTGCCAGCAGCCCCTGGAGTAACCCTTCAGATACGCAGTATTTT. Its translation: CASSPWSNPSDTQYF.